Each of the 10 T cell receptor beta chains below was sequenced from the same sample in a study of blood T cell repertoires in COVID-19. Produced via immunoSEQ multiplex PCR; TCRdb's table is partial and in-frame only. The table includes 270,000 or so clones, 82% detected once. The sequencing input was peripheral blood. Every receptor here comes from a woman between 18 and 30 years old with acute or convalescent COVID-19.

This clone has just a few counts. The chain combines TRBV7-2 with TRBJ2-5; D unresolved. Germline V CDR1 and CDR2: SGHTA, FQGNSA. V gave up 5 bases and J gave up 2 bases, with 6 bases separating them. This CDR3 region has 12 residues. CDR3 loop: CASSPVQETQYF. Here the CDR3 DNA reads TGTGCCAGCAGCCCTGTACAAGAGACCCAGTACTTC.

The J gene is TRBJ2-5, the V gene TRBV7-9, with TRBD2 matching over 16 bases. CDR1 is SEHNR and CDR2 is FQNEAQ in the germline V gene (reference sequence). V shed 5 bases and J 1 base; nucleotides not matched to a gene: 7. The CDR3 runs 18 residues. Here the CDR3 reads CASSLGLAGGPIQETQYF. The DNA for the CDR3 is TGTGCCAGCAGCCTGGGACTAGCGGGAGGGCCGATCCAAGAGACCCAGTACTTC.

V gene TRBV7-2 combines with J gene TRBJ1-5; TRBD1 aligns across 9 bases. Losses at the gene ends were 1 base for V and 6 bases for J; bases not matched to a gene: 1. CDR3 size: 14 residues. Germline CDR1 is SGHTA and CDR2 is FQGNSA. In DNA form, the CDR3 reads TGTGCCAGCAGCTTAGACAGGGGGCCTCAGCCCCAGCATTTT. It translates to CASSLDRGPQPQHF. Together with reference TRBV7-2 and TRBJ1-5, the CDR3 gives the full variable domain: GAGVSQSPSNKVTEKGKDVELRCDPISGHTALYWYRQSLGQGLEFLIYFQGNSAPDKSGLPSDRFSAERTGGSVSTLTIQRTQQEDSAVYLCASSLDRGPQPQHFGDGTRLSIL.

The CDR3 coding sequence is TGTGCCAGCAGGGACAGTAACGCTGAAGCTTTCTTT. Translated, it gives CASRDSNAEAFF. The chain carries TRBV28 and TRBJ1-1; D is possibly TRBD1 (6 bases). CDR1 is MDHEN and CDR2 is SYDVKM in the germline V gene. The CDR3 is made up of 12 amino acids. V shed 6 bases and J shed 6 bases, with 11 bases lying between them.

The rearrangement uses TRBV3-1 (or the pseudogene TRBV3-2) and TRBJ1-2; 8 bases are a match to TRBD1. Germline loops: CDR1 LGHDT, CDR2 YNNKEL (reference sequence). The CDR3 length is 13 residues. With V trimmed by 4 bases and J by 8 bases, 6 bases remained unmatched. CDR3 sequence reads: CASSLQGASGYTF. CDR3 in DNA: TGTGCCAGCAGCCTCCAGGGGGCGAGCGGCTACACCTTC.

The chain combines TRBV6-5 with TRBJ1-3; D is possibly TRBD1 (5 bases). Trimming cost V 4 bases and J 6 bases, with 13 bases left between them. CDR3 size: 14 residues. Germline values: CDR1 MNHEY, CDR2 SVGAGI. The CDR3, as DNA: TGTGCCAGCAGTTTCGATATCAGGGAAAACACCATATATTTT. Translating it yields CASSFDIRENTIYF.

V gene TRBV19 combines with J gene TRBJ1-2; no reliable D call. Per the germline V gene, CDR1 is LNHDA and CDR2 is SQIVND (reference sequence). Trimming removed 4 bases at V and 1 base at J, with 19 bases between. The CDR3 sequence is 17 residues long. The CDR3 coding sequence is TGTGCCAGTAGTACCGACCCGCTAGATGCCGTTAACTATGGCTACACCTTC. Its translation is CASSTDPLDAVNYGYTF.

This clone was picked up one time. V and J are TRBV30 and TRBJ1-2; possibly TRBD1 for D (6 bases). Germline CDR1 reads GTSNPN; CDR2 reads SVGIG (reference sequence). V was trimmed by 8 bases and J by 8 bases, leaving 12 bases between them. This CDR3 has 10 amino acids. CDR3 in amino acids: CAHGGYGYTF. CDR3 nucleotides: TGTGCCCATGGGGGCTACGGCTACACCTTC.

This chain links TRBV5-4 with TRBJ2-1; 7 nucleotides agree with TRBD2. This CDR3 comprises 17 residues. With V trimmed by 0 bases and J by 2 bases, 8 bases remained unmatched. Germline CDR1 is SGHNT and CDR2 is YYREEE (reference sequence). The CDR3 reads CASSLATGSGAYNEQFF. CDR3 DNA sequence: TGTGCCAGCAGCTTGGCGACCGGGAGCGGGGCCTACAATGAGCAGTTCTTC. The variable domain in full, completed from reference TRBV5-4 and TRBJ2-1, reads ETGVTQSPTHLIKTRGQQVTLRCSSQSGHNTVSWYQQALGQGPQFIFQYYREEENGRGNFPPRFSGLQFPNYSSELNVNALELDDSALYLCASSLATGSGAYNEQFFGPGTRLTVL.

The gene calls are TRBV30 and TRBJ2-7; the D gene is possibly TRBD2 (7 bases). The V end was cut by 4 bases, the J end by 0 bases, with 16 bases between. The CDR3 is 15 amino acids. Germline assignment: CDR1 GTSNPN and CDR2 SVGIG (reference sequence). The CDR3 nucleotides read TGTGCCTGGAAGGGGGTCGGGAGGCCCTCCTACGAGCAGTACTTC. Protein: CAWKGVGRPSYEQYF.